Presented here are 29 T cell receptor beta chains from one specimen sequenced in a study of T cell changes during pregnancy in multiple sclerosis. Only in-frame clones appear in the TCRdb table, and some are missing; sequencing was by immunoSEQ multiplex PCR. The sample contains tens of thousands of clones, around nine tenths of which appear only once. Source: peripheral blood, taken before pregnancy. Receptors were obtained from a female donor with multiple sclerosis, enrolled in a pregnancy study.

CDR3 DNA: TGTGCCAGCAGCGTAGGGACTAGCGGGGGCCTGAGGCCGACCTACGAGCAGTACTTC. Translating it yields CASSVGTSGGLRPTYEQYF. The chain employs TRBV9 and TRBJ2-7; 13 bases map to TRBD2. The CDR3 has 19 amino acids. V trimming: 0 bases; J trimming: 2 bases; junction bases outside the gene matches: 11. The germline V gene encodes CDR1 SGDLS and CDR2 YYNGEE. Combining the CDR3 with reference TRBV9 and TRBJ2-7 gives the whole variable domain DSGVTQTPKHLITATGQRVTLRCSPRSGDLSVYWYQQSLDQGLQFLIQYYNGEERAKGNILERFSAQQFPDLHSELNLSSLELGDSALYFCASSVGTSGGLRPTYEQYFGPGTRLTVT.

The CDR3 DNA is TGTGCCAGCAGCCCCGGGACAGGGGCCACCGGGGAGCTGTTTTTT. Translation: CASSPGTGATGELFF. The chain employs TRBV14 and TRBJ2-2; 10 bases match TRBD1. J gave up 4 bases and V 4 bases, and 3 bases lay outside the gene matches. The length of the CDR3 is 15 residues. CDR1 is SGHDN, CDR2 FVKESK, per germline.

The V gene is TRBV15, the J gene TRBJ1-5; 9 nucleotides agree with TRBD1. Germline CDR1 LNHNV, CDR2 YYDKDF (reference sequence). Losses at the gene ends were 3 bases for V and 6 bases for J; bases not matched to a gene: 6. The CDR3 extends over 15 amino acids. The DNA of the CDR3 is TGTGCCACCAGCAGGGACAGGGGTTCTGGTCAGCCCCAGCATTTT. Protein sequence: CATSRDRGSGQPQHF.

The chain recombines TRBV4-3 with TRBJ1-2, with 7 bases matching TRBD1. The junction had 3 bases not matched to a gene; V was cut back by 0 bases and J by 2 bases. This CDR3 spans 15 amino acids. Germline V lookup: CDR1 LGHNA, CDR2 YSLEER. CDR3 nucleotide sequence: TGCGCCAGCAGCCAAGAGGCCAGGGGGAACTATGGCTACACCTTC. The encoded protein is CASSQEARGNYGYTF.

The rearrangement links TRBV4-3 to TRBJ2-7; unclear D gene. This CDR3 comprises 11 residues. V lost 4 bases to trimming and J lost 3 bases, with 4 bases between them. The germline V gene has CDR1 LGHNA and CDR2 YSLEER. The CDR3 reads CASSRGYEQYF. The DNA of the CDR3 is TGCGCCAGCAGCCGCGGCTACGAGCAGTACTTC.

By sample fraction, this clone is medium-sized. This chain uses TRBV6-5 with TRBJ1-1, with a tentative D call TRBD1 (6 bases). The CDR3 sequence is 13 residues long. The germline V gene encodes CDR1 MNHEY and CDR2 SVGAGI. The V end was cut by 2 bases, the J end by 4 bases, with 8 bases between. CDR3 in amino acids: CASSYPGVTEAFF. The CDR3 DNA reads TGTGCCAGCAGTTACCCAGGGGTCACTGAAGCTTTCTTT.

The J gene is TRBJ1-1, the V gene TRBV29-1, with D perhaps TRBD1 (5 bases). The CDR3 has 12 residues. Germline CDR1 and CDR2: SQVTM and ANQGSEA. The germline V and J ends were trimmed by 6 bases and 3 bases, with 11 bases remaining between them. DNA of the CDR3: TGCAGCGTGGGGCGGGGAGACACTGAAGCTTTCTTT. Its translation: CSVGRGDTEAFF. Based on the CDR3 plus reference TRBV29-1 and TRBJ1-1, the full variable domain is SAVISQKPSRDICQRGTSLTIQCQVDSQVTMMFWYRQQPGQSLTLIATANQGSEATYESGFVIDKFPISRPNLTFSTLTVSNMSPEDSSIYLCSVGRGDTEAFFGQGTRLTVV.

The rearrangement joins TRBV10-3 to TRBJ2-1; 11 positions match TRBD2. This CDR3 comprises 15 residues. V was pared by 9 bases and J by 9 bases, with 13 bases of the junction left unmatched. Germline V gene data show CDR1 as ENHRY and CDR2 as SYGVKD. The CDR3: CAIRPVAGGPSEQFF. The CDR3 DNA reads as TGTGCCATTCGACCGGTAGCGGGGGGGCCTAGTGAGCAGTTCTTC.

V is TRBV9 and J is TRBJ1-6, with TRBD1 identical over 7 bases. The CDR3 is 15 amino acids. CDR1 SGDLS and CDR2 YYNGEE come from the germline V gene. V gave up 3 bases and J gave up 7 bases; unmatched junction bases: 7. The CDR3 sequence: CASSARQGVNSPLHF. For the CDR3, the DNA is TGTGCCAGCAGCGCCCGACAGGGCGTCAATTCACCCCTCCACTTT.

Regarding this clone: The junction departs from the called germline gene at one end, perhaps through a read error. This sequence joins TRBV2 and TRBJ1-2; 12 bases map to TRBD1. The CDR3 runs to 12 residues. From germline, CDR1 is SNHLY and CDR2 FYNNEI. CDR3 nucleotide sequence: TGTGCCAGCAGTCCGGGACAGGGGGCGTATTTCTTC. It encodes CASSPGQGAYFF.

The chain uses TRBV19 and TRBJ2-7, with 9 bases that match TRBD1. J gave up 5 bases and V 5 bases, and 7 bases lay outside the gene matches. Germline V gives CDR1 LNHDA, CDR2 SQIVND (reference sequence). The CDR3 length is 14 residues. The CDR3 DNA sequence: TGTGCCAGTAGTCTCCGGACAGGGGCGGACGAGCAGTACTTC. Translated, it gives CASSLRTGADEQYF.

The rearrangement links TRBV7-2 to TRBJ1-2; D is possibly TRBD1 (5 bases). V was shortened by 10 bases and J by 2 bases, with 8 bases between the two germline ends. The CDR3 length is 11 residues. Germline V lookup: CDR1 SGHTA, CDR2 FQGNSA. CDR3 residues: CAIQGNYGYTF. Written as DNA, the CDR3 is TGTGCCATCCAGGGCAACTATGGCTACACCTTC.

V is TRBV29-1 and J is TRBJ1-2; unclear D gene. CDR3 length: 13 amino acids. In germline, CDR1 is SQVTM, CDR2 ANQGSEA. V lost 5 bases and J 3 bases, leaving 13 bases between the germline ends. The CDR3 spells CSVSTVAHYGYTF. CDR3 nucleotides: TGCAGCGTTTCCACAGTGGCCCACTATGGCTACACCTTC.

This clone was detected only once. The chain recombines TRBV29-1 with TRBJ2-3; a possible D gene is TRBD1 (5 bases). Trimming removed 3 bases at V and 5 bases at J, with 6 bases between. Germline V CDR1 and CDR2: SQVTM, ANQGSEA. This CDR3 region has 11 residues. The CDR3 reads CSVETEDTQYF. The CDR3 DNA reads TGCAGCGTTGAGACAGAAGATACGCAGTATTTT.

The chain combines TRBV9 with TRBJ2-6, with 8 nucleotides matching TRBD1. V shed 5 bases and J 3 bases; nucleotides not matched to a gene: 13. CDR1 and CDR2 from the germline V gene are SGDLS and YYNGEE. The CDR3 consists of 18 residues. The CDR3, as DNA: TGTGCCAGCAGGGACCGGGACAGGATTCTCGGTGGGGCCAACGTCCTGACTTTC. Translated, it gives CASRDRDRILGGANVLTF.

The chain employs TRBV11-1 and TRBJ1-1, with 7 bases identical to TRBD1. The V gene end was trimmed by 0 bases and the J gene end by 2 bases; junction bases not matched to a gene: 6. Germline CDR1 is SGHAT and CDR2 is FQDESV (reference sequence). The CDR3 is made up of 16 amino acids. The CDR3 bases are TGTGCCAGCAGCTTAGCTCCCGGACAGGTCAACACTGAAGCTTTCTTT. Protein: CASSLAPGQVNTEAFF.

The rearrangement joins TRBV20-1 to TRBJ2-5; D is uncertain. Germline CDR1 is DFQATT and CDR2 is SNEGSKA (reference sequence). The CDR3 extends over 11 amino acids. Trimming took 3 bases from V and 4 from J, leaving 6 bases between them. CDR3 in DNA: TGCAGTGCTAGGGAGAGAGAGACCCAGTACTTC. Its translation is CSARERETQYF.

The rearrangement joins TRBV15 to TRBJ1-1; 12 bases are shared with TRBD1. Germline CDR1 LNHNV, CDR2 YYDKDF (reference sequence). CDR3 size: 16 residues. V shed 1 base, J shed 12 bases, and the junction held 12 bases outside the gene matches. In DNA, the CDR3 is TGTGCCACCAGCAGAGCTTCAGGGACAGGGGGCACGGAAACTTTCTTT. Translation gives CATSRASGTGGTETFF.

This clone showed up just once. This chain connects TRBV25-1 to TRBJ2-7; TRBD2 agrees at 7 bases. The CDR3 is 15 amino acids. Germline values: CDR1 MGHDK, CDR2 SYGVNS. The V segment lost 3 bases and the J segment 1 base; nucleotides outside the gene matches: 6. The CDR3 sequence is CASSDWGGVSYEQYF. The CDR3 DNA sequence: TGTGCCAGCAGTGATTGGGGGGGTGTATCCTACGAGCAGTACTTC.

This chain joins TRBV7-8 and TRBJ1-4; D perhaps matches TRBD1 (5 bases). The germline gives CDR1 SGHVS, CDR2 FQNEAQ. This CDR3 is 16 amino acids long. V lost 5 bases, J lost 4 bases, and 17 bases lay in between. The CDR3 loop reads CASSPSKTAFNEKLFF. As DNA, the CDR3 is TGTGCCAGCAGCCCCTCCAAGACAGCTTTTAATGAAAAACTGTTTTTT.

V and J are TRBV15 and TRBJ1-2; TRBD1 matches 7 bases. The CDR3 is 16 amino acids. The J segment lost 0 bases and the V segment lost 0 bases, leaving 4 bases of the junction unmatched. Germline V lookup: CDR1 LNHNV, CDR2 YYDKDF (reference sequence). CDR3 sequence (DNA): TGTGCCACCAGCAGAGATAACAGGGGAGCTAACTATGGCTACACCTTC. Its protein product is CATSRDNRGANYGYTF.

The chain has TRBV19 and TRBJ2-7; 9 bases line up with TRBD2. Trimming cost V 4 bases and J 4 bases; bases outside gene matches: 8. Germline values: CDR1 LNHDA, CDR2 SQIVND (reference sequence). This CDR3 is 15 amino acids long. The CDR3 sequence: CASSSERGVIYEQYF. CDR3 DNA: TGTGCCAGTAGTAGTGAGCGGGGGGTGATTTACGAGCAGTACTTC.

The chain recombines TRBV9 with TRBJ2-1, with a tentative D call TRBD1 (6 bases). The CDR3 is 12 amino acids. Trimming removed 0 bases from V and 13 bases from J, with 11 bases in between. CDR1 is SGDLS and CDR2 is YYNGEE in the germline V gene. The CDR3 DNA reads TGTGCCAGCAGCGTAGAGGCTGGGGGCCAGTTCTTC. This codes for CASSVEAGGQFF.

This chain joins TRBV7-9 and TRBJ1-2; D not resolved. Trimming took 1 base from V and 7 from J, leaving 10 bases between them. The CDR3 consists of 13 residues. Germline lookup yields CDR1 SEHNR and CDR2 FQNEAQ (reference sequence). CDR3 bases: TGTGCCAGCAGCTTAGGTGGTACTGGTGGCTACACCTTC. This sequence encodes CASSLGGTGGYTF.

The genes are TRBV15 and TRBJ1-5; D possibly corresponds to TRBD1 (6 bases). V lost 0 bases and J 6 bases, leaving 21 bases between the germline ends. The CDR3 has 18 residues. CDR1 LNHNV and CDR2 YYDKDF come from the germline V gene (reference sequence). CDR3 DNA sequence: TGTGCCACCAGCAGAGAAATGATCCAGGGGCACAGGACTCAGCCCCAGCATTTT. Translated, it gives CATSREMIQGHRTQPQHF. Complete variable domain (other parts from reference TRBV15 and TRBJ1-5): DAMVIQNPRYQVTQFGKPVTLSCSQTLNHNVMYWYQQKSSQAPKLLFHYYDKDFNNEADTPDNFQSRRPNTSFCFLDIRSPGLGDTAMYLCATSREMIQGHRTQPQHFGDGTRLSIL.

The chain carries TRBV25-1 and TRBJ1-2; D remains unclear. The V end was cut by 3 bases, the J end by 8 bases, with 19 bases between. From germline, CDR1 is MGHDK and CDR2 SYGVNS. CDR3 size: 15 residues. The CDR3 spells CASSEGKPGAFGYTF. CDR3 DNA sequence: TGTGCCAGCAGTGAGGGTAAGCCAGGCGCGTTCGGCTACACCTTC.

The chain has TRBV30 and TRBJ1-2; D might be TRBD1 (6 bases). The germline V gene encodes CDR1 GTSNPN and CDR2 SVGIG (reference sequence). This CDR3 is 11 amino acids long. Deletions cut 5 bases from V and 4 bases from J, with 8 bases between. DNA for the CDR3: TGTGCCTGGGGACAGCTCTATGGCTACACCTTC. It yields the protein CAWGQLYGYTF.

The CDR3 sequence: CASSQDRGETQYF. CDR3 nucleotides: TGTGCCAGCAGCCAAGACAGGGGCGAGACCCAGTACTTC. The chain links TRBV11-2 to TRBJ2-5; 8 bases are a match to TRBD1. This CDR3 spans 13 amino acids. V gave up 5 bases and J gave up 5 bases; unmatched junction bases: 4. Looked up from germline, CDR1 is SGHAT and CDR2 is FQNNGV.

The chain has TRBV5-1 and TRBJ1-2, with a possible D match to TRBD1 (5 bases). There are 18 residues in the CDR3. The germline V gene encodes CDR1 SGHRS and CDR2 YFSETQ. V dropped 4 bases and J dropped 0 bases, with 22 bases sitting between them. The CDR3 reads CASSLTSGLAPPNYGYTF. CDR3 nucleotide sequence: TGCGCCAGCAGCCTAACATCAGGGCTCGCCCCCCCTAACTATGGCTACACCTTC.